This TCR beta chain was obtained from a study of control samples from healthy donors and cancer patients. This clone was seen just once. V lost 6 bases and J 1 base, leaving 19 bases between the germline ends. The germline gives CDR1 MDHEN, CDR2 SYDVKM. The CDR3 consists of 17 residues. The repertoire was sequenced with immunoSEQ multiplex PCR; TCRdb's copy has only in-frame clones and lacks some. The sample holds more than 5,500 clones, almost 85% seen once. The chain has TRBV28 and TRBJ1-5; D possibly corresponds to TRBD1 (5 bases). This receptor was obtained from a female donor with lung cancer. Sequenced input: formalin-fixed, paraffin-embedded tissue. DNA of the CDR3: TGTGCCAGCAGGGGGTCGCAGGGCTTTGGAAGCAATCAGCCCCAGCATTTT. Translation gives CASRGSQGFGSNQPQHF.